The 27 T cell receptor beta chains below come from one sample, sequenced in a study of response to subunit inactivated influenza vaccine. MiXCR was run by TCRdb on the RT-PCR reads, yielding one entry per CDR3 protein. The sample lists about 570,000 distinct CDR3 sequences, approximately 10% occurring once. The same sample was also used in a study of T cells expressing NK-cell markers. In that study: Generation of TCR beta cDNA was performed by 5'RACE template switching incorporating UMIs.

This sample comprised PBMCs from blood, obtained on the day of vaccination. The receptors come from a man aged 45-60 years who received an inactivated influenza vaccine.

This clonotype turned up a few times. The chain couples TRBV5-1 to TRBJ1-4; D might be TRBD1 (5 bases). Trimming shortened V by 4 bases and J by 4 bases, and 11 bases separated the two germline ends. The CDR3 extends over 14 amino acids. Germline assignment: CDR1 SGHRS and CDR2 YFSETQ. The CDR3 spells CASSGTALNEKLFF. The CDR3 DNA reads as TGCGCCAGCAGCGGGACCGCCCTTAATGAAAAACTGTTTTTT.

This clonotype appeared a few times. The chain has TRBV5-5 and TRBJ2-2, with 9 bases aligning to TRBD1. The ends lost 4 bases at V and 6 bases at J; junction bases unmatched: 10. CDR3 size: 16 residues. The germline CDR1 and CDR2 sequences are SGHKS and YYEKEE (reference sequence). DNA of the CDR3: TGTGCCAGCAGCCAAGCCGGACAGGGGAAGGCCGGGGAGCTGTTTTTT. Protein: CASSQAGQGKAGELFF.

This clonotype was counted ten times or more. The V gene is TRBV3-1, the J gene TRBJ2-2; TRBD1 matches at 9 bases. Germline values: CDR1 LGHDT, CDR2 YNNKEL (reference sequence). The CDR3 spans 16 residues. Losses at the gene ends were 3 bases for V and 4 bases for J; bases not matched to a gene: 6. The CDR3 loop reads CASSHPMGQGTGELFF. CDR3 nucleotide sequence: TGTGCCAGCAGCCATCCTATGGGACAGGGCACCGGGGAGCTGTTTTTT.

This clonotype was seen ten or more times. This sequence joins TRBV25-1 and TRBJ2-1, with TRBD2 matching over 10 bases. V dropped 0 bases and J dropped 4; count of bases not matched to a gene: 9. The CDR3 runs to 18 residues. CDR1 and CDR2 from the germline V gene are MGHDK and SYGVNS. As DNA, the CDR3 is TGTGCCAGCAGTGAATACCCTAGCGGGAGCGGGAGGTACAATGAGCAGTTCTTC. Translating gives CASSEYPSGSGRYNEQFF.

The CDR3 nucleotides are TGTGCCAGCAGTGACCGGGACAGGGCATATCGCGGCTATGGCTACACCTTC. Residues: CASSDRDRAYRGYGYTF. The gene calls are TRBV25-1 and TRBJ1-2; 9 bases align to TRBD1. Trimming at V came to 3 bases and at J to 4 bases, leaving 12 bases not matched to a gene. Germline CDR1 and CDR2: MGHDK and SYGVNS. This CDR3 spans 17 amino acids.

The gene calls are TRBV29-1 and TRBJ1-2; tentatively, D is TRBD1 (5 bases). The CDR3 spans 13 residues. Germline V gene sequence: CDR1 SQVTM, CDR2 ANQGSEA. V lost 7 bases and J lost 5, with 17 bases in between. CDR3 sequence (DNA): TGCAGCGCCCTACCAGAGGGGCTATATGGCTACACCTTC. Its protein is CSALPEGLYGYTF.

The sample holds many counts of this clonotype. The chain employs TRBV7-8 and TRBJ2-7; 10 bases align to TRBD2. J lost 5 bases, V lost 7 bases, and 14 bases had no gene match. The CDR3 has 16 residues. Germline CDR1 reads SGHVS; CDR2 reads FQNEAQ. DNA of the CDR3: TGTGCCAGCACCCATACGCGGCTAGCGGGAGCCCACGAGCAGTACTTC. It specifies CASTHTRLAGAHEQYF.

V gene TRBV4-3 combines with J gene TRBJ2-2; TRBD2 matches 12 bases. Germline CDR1 LGHNA, CDR2 YSLEER. V trimming: 4 bases; J trimming: 1 base; junction bases outside the gene matches: 4. The CDR3 has 17 residues. The CDR3 bases are TGCGCCAGCAGCCGCAAACTAGCGGGGGGGAACACCGGGGAGCTGTTTTTT. It is translated as CASSRKLAGGNTGELFF.

The chain combines TRBV5-5 with TRBJ2-1, with D perhaps TRBD2 (5 bases). The V end lost 4 bases, the J end lost 4 bases, and 12 bases lay between the germline ends. Germline assignment: CDR1 SGHKS and CDR2 YYEKEE (reference sequence). CDR3 size: 14 residues. CDR3 sequence: CASSEGIRYNEQFF. In DNA, the CDR3 is TGTGCCAGCAGCGAGGGAATTAGATACAATGAGCAGTTCTTC.

V is TRBV24-1 and J is TRBJ2-5; D may match TRBD1 or TRBD2 (5 bases each). Per germline, CDR1 KGHDR and CDR2 SFDVKD. The V end was cut by 3 bases, the J end by 3 bases, with 16 bases between. The CDR3 has 16 residues. The CDR3 bases are TGTGCCACCAGTGATCCCCAAGGGGAGATCGAAGAGACCCAGTACTTC. Translation: CATSDPQGEIEETQYF.

The chain's CDR3 is CASSPSPGSGETQYF. The CDR3 bases are TGTGCCAGCAGTCCCAGTCCTGGGTCTGGGGAGACCCAGTACTTC. The chain couples TRBV12-3 or TRBV12-4 to TRBJ2-5; D unresolved. There are 15 residues in the CDR3. V lost 5 bases, J lost 5 bases, and 18 bases lay in between.

This chain uses TRBV12-3 or TRBV12-4 with TRBJ1-6; possibly TRBD1 for D (5 bases). V lost 7 bases to trimming and J lost 4 bases, with 11 bases between them. This CDR3 region has 14 residues. CDR3 sequence: CASNTGTYNSPLHF. DNA for the CDR3: TGTGCCAGCAATACCGGGACGTATAATTCACCCCTCCACTTT.

In its sample, this clonotype was seen many times. This chain connects TRBV7-2 to TRBJ1-1; 9 bases agree with TRBD1. Germline-derived CDR1 and CDR2 are SGHTA and FQGNSA. The CDR3 sequence is 17 residues long. With 5 bases clipped from V and 0 bases from J, the junction kept 10 bases outside the gene matches. The CDR3 bases are TGTGCCAGCAGCCGAGGACCGGGACAGGGTATGAACACTGAAGCTTTCTTT. Translating it yields CASSRGPGQGMNTEAFF. Combining the CDR3 with reference TRBV7-2 and TRBJ1-1 gives the whole variable domain GAGVSQSPSNKVTEKGKDVELRCDPISGHTALYWYRQSLGQGLEFLIYFQGNSAPDKSGLPSDRFSAERTGGSVSTLTIQRTQQEDSAVYLCASSRGPGQGMNTEAFFGQGTRLTVV.

In this sample, this clonotype turned up a few times. The chain carries TRBV20-1 and TRBJ2-7, with 12 nucleotides matching TRBD2. CDR1 is DFQATT, CDR2 SNEGSKA, per germline (reference sequence). The CDR3 runs 16 residues. Trimming at V came to 6 bases and at J to 2 bases, leaving 11 bases not matched to a gene. CDR3 amino acids: CSAKGGTSGPPYEQYF. The CDR3 DNA is TGCAGTGCAAAGGGCGGGACTAGCGGGCCTCCCTACGAGCAGTACTTC.

This clonotype was counted only a few times. This chain links TRBV12-3 or TRBV12-4 with TRBJ2-2; D is unresolved. The V and J ends lost 1 base and 7 bases respectively, with 7 bases between them. CDR3 length equals 13 residues. CDR3 residues: CASSLVRSGELFF. The CDR3 DNA reads as TGTGCCAGCAGTTTAGTGAGGAGCGGGGAGCTGTTTTTT.

This clonotype was seen a few times. The chain joins TRBV7-6 to TRBJ2-7; D may be TRBD2 (5 bases). Germline V gene data show CDR1 as SGHVS and CDR2 as FNYEAQ. The CDR3 sequence is 16 residues long. V lost 4 bases, J lost 2 bases, and 18 bases lay in between. The CDR3 nucleotides read TGTGCCAGCAGCTATAAACTGACTACGACGACCTACGAGCAGTACTTC. Its translation: CASSYKLTTTTYEQYF.

This clonotype was observed a handful of times. This chain connects TRBV2 to TRBJ2-7; tentative D call: TRBD2 (6 bases). CDR3 length equals 14 residues. V was pared by 7 bases and J by 2 bases, with 15 bases between. CDR1 is SNHLY, CDR2 FYNNEI, per germline. CDR3 in amino acids: CASKVGLITYEQYF. The DNA for the CDR3 is TGTGCCAGCAAAGTGGGACTTATTACCTACGAGCAGTACTTC.

This clonotype was observed a few times. The CDR3: CSVEDSRLAGGNEYNEQFF. DNA for the CDR3: TGCAGCGTTGAAGATAGTAGACTAGCGGGGGGCAACGAGTACAATGAGCAGTTCTTC. The V call is TRBV29-1, the J call TRBJ2-1; 13 bases are shared with TRBD2. With 0 bases clipped from V and 4 bases from J, the junction kept 12 bases outside the gene matches. Germline assignment: CDR1 SQVTM and CDR2 ANQGSEA. The CDR3 totals 19 residues.

This clonotype was counted at least ten times. This chain links TRBV7-8 with TRBJ2-3; D remains ambiguous. Trimming took off 2 bases at V and 1 base at J, with 4 bases between the two ends. The length of the CDR3 is 13 residues. Germline-derived CDR1 and CDR2 are SGHVS and FQNEAQ. Written as DNA, the CDR3 is TGTGCCAGCAGCTTATGGGGCACAGATACGCAGTATTTT. This sequence encodes CASSLWGTDTQYF. Full variable domain (outside the CDR3, taken from reference TRBV7-8 and TRBJ2-3): GAGVSQSPRYKVAKRGQDVALRCDPISGHVSLFWYQQALGQGPEFLTYFQNEAQLDKSGLPSDRFFAERPEGSVSTLKIQRTQQEDSAVYLCASSLWGTDTQYFGPGTRLTVL.

The sample holds a few counts of this clonotype. The chain has TRBV6-5 and TRBJ2-7, with D perhaps matching TRBD2 (5 bases). V lost 10 bases and J 3 bases, leaving 10 bases between the germline ends. Germline CDR1 reads MNHEY; CDR2 reads SVGAGI. The CDR3 contains 11 residues. The CDR3 loop reads CATRGSYEQYF. As DNA, the CDR3 is TGTGCCACACGGGGAAGCTACGAGCAGTACTTC.

The chain is built from TRBV24-1 and TRBJ2-7, with D maybe TRBD1 (5 bases). The CDR3 loop spans 13 amino acids. Germline lookup yields CDR1 KGHDR and CDR2 SFDVKD. V was clipped by 4 bases and J by 6 bases, with 12 bases between them. CDR3 amino acids: CATSEIDRPEQYF. The CDR3, as DNA: TGTGCCACCAGTGAAATTGACAGACCCGAGCAGTACTTC.

There are many counts of this clonotype. This chain joins TRBV6-2 or TRBV6-3 and TRBJ2-7; D remains unclear. This CDR3 contains 15 residues. Germline V gene lookup returns CDR1 MNHEY and CDR2 SVGEGT. The ends were cut back, 7 bases at V and 3 bases at J, with 19 bases in the middle. The chain's CDR3 is CASKKLGTQLYEQYF. The CDR3 nucleotides read TGTGCCAGCAAAAAACTGGGAACTCAACTCTACGAGCAGTACTTC.

The DNA for the CDR3 is TGCGCCAGCAGCCAAGAAGCTAGCGCCACCTACGAGCAGTACTTC. This codes for CASSQEASATYEQYF. The gene calls are TRBV4-3 and TRBJ2-7; the D gene is possibly TRBD2 (6 bases). The V gene lost 0 bases and the J gene lost 2 bases, with 11 bases spanning the gap. The CDR3 consists of 15 residues. Germline CDR1 and CDR2: LGHNA and YSLEER.

V and J are TRBV7-2 and TRBJ2-1, with no clear D. Germline assignment: CDR1 SGHTA and CDR2 FQGNSA. The CDR3 totals 13 residues. The V gene lost 7 bases and the J gene lost 11 bases, with 18 bases spanning the gap. The DNA for the CDR3 is TGTGCCAGCAACCTCGTTACCGGGCAAAAGCAGTTCTTC. This encodes CASNLVTGQKQFF.

CDR3 sequence reads: CASSLVQGKPQYF. The CDR3 nucleotides are TGTGCCAGCAGCTTGGTTCAGGGAAAGCCCCAGTACTTC. The rearrangement uses TRBV5-6 and TRBJ2-4, with D possibly TRBD1 on 5 matching bases. V was trimmed by 0 bases and J by 13 bases, leaving 14 bases between them. CDR1 is SGHDT, CDR2 YYEEEE, per germline. The CDR3 is made up of 13 amino acids.

This clonotype has only a few counts. The chain couples TRBV6-2 or TRBV6-3 to TRBJ2-1; no definite D call. Germline lookup yields CDR1 MNHEY and CDR2 SVGEGT. This CDR3 has 13 residues. V gave up 4 bases and J gave up 5 bases, with 9 bases separating them. The CDR3 sequence: CASSSDIHNEQFF. CDR3 DNA sequence: TGTGCCAGCAGTTCCGACATTCACAATGAGCAGTTCTTC.

A few counts support this clonotype. The V gene is TRBV3-1, the J gene TRBJ2-2; no firm D call. Trimming removed 1 base from V and 1 base from J, with 4 bases in between. Germline V gene sequence: CDR1 LGHDT, CDR2 YNNKEL (reference sequence). This CDR3 is built from 14 residues. In nucleotides, the CDR3 is TGTGCCAGCAGCCAAGTACAGAACACCGGGGAGCTGTTTTTT. Encoded protein: CASSQVQNTGELFF.